These 8 T cell receptor beta chains were sequenced from one sample in a study of T cells in tumors after PD-1 blockade. The repertoire was sequenced with immunoSEQ multiplex PCR; TCRdb's copy has only in-frame clones and lacks some. The sample lists around 50,000 clones; roughly three quarters were seen once. Sequences were derived from PBMCs, sampled before anti-PD-1 therapy. These receptors were obtained from a human donor with advanced basal cell or squamous cell carcinoma (not recorded which).

A few counts support this clone. This chain connects TRBV10-3 to TRBJ2-1; weak D call: TRBD2 (5 bases). This CDR3 spans 15 amino acids. Per germline, CDR1 ENHRY and CDR2 SYGVKD. V lost 6 bases and J lost 2, with 14 bases in between. CDR3 region: CAISEAEETYNEQFF. The CDR3 bases are TGTGCCATCAGCGAAGCGGAGGAGACCTACAATGAGCAGTTCTTC.

This clone was detected a few times. The V call is TRBV9, the J call TRBJ2-7; TRBD1 matches 8 bases. This CDR3 spans 14 amino acids. CDR1 is SGDLS and CDR2 is YYNGEE in the germline V gene. After removal of 3 bases from V and 6 bases from J, the junction contained 8 bases not matched to a gene. The CDR3 loop is CASSEQGESVEQYF. The DNA for the CDR3 is TGTGCCAGCAGCGAACAGGGGGAATCGGTCGAGCAGTACTTC.

The rearrangement joins TRBV7-2 to TRBJ1-1, with D uncertain. This CDR3 spans 20 amino acids. V gave up 0 bases and J gave up 0 bases, with 23 bases separating them. Germline CDR1 and CDR2: SGHTA and FQGNSA. CDR3 sequence (DNA): TGTGCCAGCAGCTTAGCGGCGGCCGACGGAGGGAGGTTCATGAACACTGAAGCTTTCTTT. It yields the protein CASSLAAADGGRFMNTEAFF. Full variable domain (outside the CDR3, taken from reference TRBV7-2 and TRBJ1-1): GAGVSQSPSNKVTEKGKDVELRCDPISGHTALYWYRQSLGQGLEFLIYFQGNSAPDKSGLPSDRFSAERTGGSVSTLTIQRTQQEDSAVYLCASSLAAADGGRFMNTEAFFGQGTRLTVV.

In this sample, this clone turned up many times. V gene TRBV28 combines with J gene TRBJ2-7; TRBD1 agrees at 7 bases. CDR1 MDHEN and CDR2 SYDVKM come from the germline V gene. V gave up 5 bases and J gave up 2 bases; unmatched junction bases: 6. CDR3 length equals 14 residues. In DNA form, the CDR3 reads TGTGCCAGCAGTCTCCGGGACAGCCCCTACGAGCAGTACTTC. Protein: CASSLRDSPYEQYF.

J is TRBJ2-1 and V is TRBV3-1 (or the pseudogene TRBV3-2); D perhaps matches TRBD2 (6 bases). The germline V gene has CDR1 LGHDT and CDR2 YNNKEL (reference sequence). The CDR3 is made up of 14 amino acids. Between the trimmed V and J ends, which lost 4 bases and 5 bases, there was a span of 12 bases. The CDR3 protein is CASSRTGGNNEQFF. For the CDR3, the DNA is TGTGCCAGCAGCCGGACCGGGGGTAACAATGAGCAGTTCTTC.

The chain joins TRBV15 to TRBJ2-5; 8 nucleotides agree with TRBD2. V shed 4 bases, J shed 5 bases, and the junction held 6 bases outside the gene matches. Germline V gene sequence: CDR1 LNHNV, CDR2 YYDKDF (reference sequence). The CDR3 has 14 amino acids. In DNA, the CDR3 is TGTGCCACCAGCACAGCGGGGGCCACGGAGACCCAGTACTTC. This gives the protein CATSTAGATETQYF.

The chain combines TRBV2 with TRBJ1-1; the D is unclear. With 7 bases removed from V and 5 bases from J, the gap between germline ends came to 11 bases. Germline V gene data show CDR1 as SNHLY and CDR2 as FYNNEI. The CDR3 is 12 amino acids. In nucleotides, the CDR3 is TGTGCCAGCAACCTCTTCGGGACTGAAGCTTTCTTT. Protein product: CASNLFGTEAFF.

The chain carries TRBV7-2 and TRBJ1-2, with a tentative D call TRBD1 (5 bases). The CDR3 spans 14 residues. The ends were cut back, 4 bases at V and 4 bases at J, with 13 bases in the middle. CDR1 and CDR2 from the germline V gene are SGHTA and FQGNSA. CDR3 region: CASSSRRVGYGYTF. CDR3 DNA: TGTGCCAGCAGCTCGCGCAGGGTGGGCTATGGCTACACCTTC.